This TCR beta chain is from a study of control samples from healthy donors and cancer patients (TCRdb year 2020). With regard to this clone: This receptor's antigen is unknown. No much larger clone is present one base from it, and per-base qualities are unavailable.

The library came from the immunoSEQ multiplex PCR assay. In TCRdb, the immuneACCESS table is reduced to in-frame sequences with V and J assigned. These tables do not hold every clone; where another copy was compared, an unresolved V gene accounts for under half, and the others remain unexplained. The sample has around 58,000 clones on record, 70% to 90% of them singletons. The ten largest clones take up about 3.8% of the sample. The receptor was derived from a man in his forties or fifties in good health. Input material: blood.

Read as DNA, the sequence is TGTGCCAGCAGTACAGAGCGGTACCAAGAGACCCAGTACTTC. Translation gives CASSTERYQETQYF. The rearrangement joined TRBV11-2 to TRBJ2-5; the D segment could be TRBD2, given 5 matching bases. Sequences SGHAT (CDR1) and FQNNGV (CDR2) are obtained from the germline V gene. There are 14 amino acids in the CDR3, from cysteine to phenylalanine inclusive. Only the CDR3 region is kept as DNA, spanning 42 bases read in frame from base 1. V loses 6 bases, J loses 0 bases, and the germline ends lie 11 bases apart.